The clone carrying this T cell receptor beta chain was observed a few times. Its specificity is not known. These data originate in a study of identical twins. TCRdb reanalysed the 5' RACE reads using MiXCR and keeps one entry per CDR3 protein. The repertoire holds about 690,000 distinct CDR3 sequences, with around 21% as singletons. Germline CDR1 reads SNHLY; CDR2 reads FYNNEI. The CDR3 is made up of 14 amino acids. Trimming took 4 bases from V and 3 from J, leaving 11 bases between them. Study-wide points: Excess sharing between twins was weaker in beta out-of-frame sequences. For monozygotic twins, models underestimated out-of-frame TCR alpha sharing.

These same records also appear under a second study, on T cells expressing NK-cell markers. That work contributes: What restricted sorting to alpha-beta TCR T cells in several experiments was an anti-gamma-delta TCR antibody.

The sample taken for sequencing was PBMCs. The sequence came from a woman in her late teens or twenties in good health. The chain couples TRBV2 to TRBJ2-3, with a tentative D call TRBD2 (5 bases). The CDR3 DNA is TGTGCCAGCAGTGGGAGGACTGGAACAGATACGCAGTATTTT. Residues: CASSGRTGTDTQYF.